The clone carrying this TCR beta chain was found a few times. Its antigen is not known. Among the patients, none had received any treatment before thyroid surgery. Through MiXCR, TCRdb re-clonotyped the PCR reads. This sample carries over 2,000 clones, around 39% of them seen once, and the ten largest clones take 99%. The CDR3 spans 13 residues. The V end was cut by 4 bases, the J end by 3 bases, with 9 bases between. CDR1 is LNHDA, CDR2 SQIVND, per germline (reference sequence). The sample belongs to a study of metastatic and nonmetastatic thyroid tumors. Background on the study: Blood and tumor or nodule tissue repertoires from malignant and benign thyroid patients were compared. Points from the study as a whole: Malignant thyroid tumors reportedly exceeded benign nodules significantly in TCR beta diversity, with the difference appearing in blood and tumor.

This clonotype originated in a female donor with papillary thyroid cancer or a benign thyroid nodule (not recorded which). Some clones in this sample may be carry-over from other donors' samples. Sequencing was done on a sample of adjacent normal tissue. This chain links TRBV19 with TRBJ1-1, with D unresolved. The CDR3 sequence: CASSTLRDTEAFF. The CDR3 region has the DNA TGTGCCAGTAGTACCCTAAGAGACACTGAAGCTTTCTTT.